This T cell receptor (beta chain) emerged from a study of regulatory T cells in long-lasting Graves disease. Study summary: Antithyroid drug intake by newly diagnosed Graves' patients had lasted under 3 months. Study outcomes and limitations: Under persistent disease, TRBV28, TRBJ1-2 and TRBJ2-5 were used preferentially.

Trimming removed 0 bases at V and 9 bases at J, with 18 bases between. CDR1 and CDR2 from the germline V gene are DFQATT and SNEGSKA (reference sequence). The length of the CDR3 is 15 residues. The time point is: newly diagnosed GD, antithyroid drugs for less than 3 months. The authors made the TCR library using RNA they extracted from PBMCs. This clonotype was seen many times. Antigen unknown. iRepertoire HTBI primers and Arm-PCR of CDR3 regions built TCR beta libraries. TCRdb re-called the multiplex PCR reads with MiXCR, one entry per CDR3 protein. The sample lists approximately 480,000 distinct CDR3 sequences; around 15% were seen once. The sample also formed part of further work on T cells in Graves' hyperthyroidism and ophthalmopathy. That work contributes: The primer set for the first-round RT-PCR of the TCR CDR3 was HTBI. Model predictions of ophthalmopathy came a median roughly 6.4 months before onset.

The chain joins TRBV20-1 to TRBJ2-1; D possibly uses TRBD1 or TRBD2 (6 bases each). The receptor's source is a man aged 35-49 years with Graves disease. Sequencing used peripheral blood mononuclear cells (PBMCs), obtained at new diagnosis, from a patient treated with antithyroid drugs. The DNA for the CDR3 is TGCAGTGCTAGAGATCCGAATCGGGGGCGGGGTGAGCAGTTCTTC. Amino acids: CSARDPNRGRGEQFF.